This record covers a single T cell receptor (beta chain). Its target is not known. The data originate from a study of human CD8 memory T cell subsets. The study's findings and limits: The overlap between stem-like memory and precursor exhausted T cell repertoires was minimal.

The CDR3 sequence is 17 residues long. The authors made TCR beta libraries using UMI-labeled 5' RACE. From its re-call of the 5' RACE reads, TCRdb lists each CDR3 protein once, without DNA. The repertoire table contains around 10,000 distinct CDR3 sequences. Sequencing was carried out using CD8+ stem-like memory T cells (TSCM and TCM) sorted from PBMCs. Specified subset: stem-like memory CD8 T cells (TSTEM), CCR7+ PD-1- TIGIT-. The V gene is TRBV12-3 or TRBV12-4, the J gene TRBJ2-3; the TCRdb call, TRBD1, lacks DNA for checking. This sequence originates from a human donor in good health. This CDR3 is CASSPTGTGYASDTQYF.